These 3 T cell receptor beta chains were all obtained from the same sample, sequenced in a study of human T cells and chemical hapten exposure. TCRdb analysed the RACE reads with MiXCR anew, one entry per CDR3 protein. This table has around 160,000 distinct CDR3 sequences, about 14% appearing once. Time point given: patch test 1, 2 weeks after DPC sensitization. Treatment here: therapeutic diphenylcyclopropenone sensitization with weekly scalp DPC. This specimen was whole blood, taken in connection with sensitization to the hapten diphenylcyclopropenone (DPC). Receptors were obtained from a woman in her 30s with alopecia areata. Some clones in this sample may be carry-over from other donors' samples.

CDR3 DNA sequence: TGTGCCAGCAGCTTAGGTCCGGGGCCGGGGACCGGGGAGCTGTTTTTT. Translation gives CASSLGPGPGTGELFF. The chain joins TRBV7-3 to TRBJ2-2; D tentatively reads TRBD1 or TRBD2 (5 bases each). The CDR3 sequence is 16 residues long. Between the trimmed V and J ends, which lost 2 bases and 5 bases, there was a span of 15 bases. Germline V CDR1 and CDR2: SGHTA, FQGTGA.

This clonotype was detected only a few times. J is TRBJ2-6 and V is TRBV5-1; 10 positions match TRBD1. The CDR3 has 16 residues. J gave up 3 bases and V 4 bases, and 4 bases lay outside the gene matches. CDR1 SGHRS and CDR2 YFSETQ come from the germline V gene. CDR3 in amino acids: CASSGGQGHGANVLTF. CDR3 DNA sequence: TGCGCCAGCAGCGGGGGACAGGGGCATGGGGCCAACGTCCTGACTTTC.

Of note for this clonotype: Being one base from a much bigger clone, this may be a read error. V and J are TRBV5-1 and TRBJ2-5; the D gene is possibly TRBD2 (6 bases). The CDR3 runs to 16 residues. Germline lookup yields CDR1 SGHRS and CDR2 YFSETQ. CDR3 nucleotide sequence: TGCACCAGCAGCTTGGTCGCTAGCGACTTCCAAGAGACCCAGTACTTC. Amino acids: CTSSLVASDFQETQYF. Full variable domain (missing parts from reference TRBV5-1 and TRBJ2-5): KAGVTQTPRYLIKTRGQQVTLSCSPISGHRSVSWYQQTPGQGLQFLFEYFSETQRNKGNFPGRFSGRQFSNSRSEMNVSTLELGDSALYLCTSSLVASDFQETQYFGPGTRLLVL.